Ten or more counts support the clone carrying this TCR beta chain. Its specificity is unknown. The data are from a study of T cells in Graves' hyperthyroidism and ophthalmopathy. Findings of the study overall: A median about 7 months before onset, the model predicted ophthalmopathy.

Uncontrolled infection, other autoimmune disease, pregnancy or lactation disqualified patients from enrolment. This sample holds PBMCs from about 9.3 ml fresh peripheral blood. Per germline, CDR1 SGHAT and CDR2 FQDESV (reference sequence). CDR3 length: 13 amino acids. V shed 5 bases and J shed 6 bases, with 13 bases lying between them. There were TCR beta CDR3 regions amplified from RNA transcripts. The TCR CDR3 was amplified in a first-round RT-PCR using the HTBI primer set. From the multiplex PCR reads, TCRdb called clonotypes with MiXCR, one entry per CDR3 protein. The top ten clones hold about 10% of a sample with about 480,000 distinct CDR3 sequences, less than 25% of them seen once.

The chain employs TRBV11-1 and TRBJ1-2; D uncertain. This TCR was sampled from a woman younger than 45 with Graves' ophthalmopathy. The specimen sequenced was blood. This CDR3 is CASSPGNRDGYTF. In DNA, the CDR3 is TGTGCCAGCAGCCCCGGGAACCGGGATGGCTACACCTTC.